The 24 T cell receptor beta chains below were found in one sample sequenced in a study of CD8 T cells in ankylosing spondylitis. Regarding the study as a whole: One TCR beta motif, made up of seven to nine highly homologous variants, appeared characteristic of ankylosing spondylitis blood.

TCRdb analysed the 5' RACE reads with MiXCR anew, one entry per CDR3 protein. The sample records about 540,000 distinct CDR3 sequences, roughly 13% being singletons. These receptors have no known antigen. The specimen sequenced was blood, either unsorted or a sorted T cell fraction (not recorded which). All receptors derive from a male donor with ankylosing spondylitis.

The chain uses TRBV6-2 or TRBV6-3 and TRBJ1-1; D is undetermined. The CDR3 is 11 residues long. Germline V gene lookup returns CDR1 MNHEY and CDR2 SVGEGT. Trimming removed 5 bases at V and 7 bases at J, with 8 bases between. This CDR3 reads CASSPGFEAFF. CDR3 DNA sequence: TGTGCCAGCAGTCCGGGGTTTGAAGCTTTCTTT.

This clonotype was detected a few times. This rearrangement joins TRBV20-1 to TRBJ2-2, with D possibly being TRBD1 (6 bases). Trimming took off 5 bases at V and 6 bases at J, with 10 bases between the two ends. Germline CDR1 is DFQATT and CDR2 is SNEGSKA (reference sequence). The CDR3 extends over 12 amino acids. CDR3 in amino acids: CSALRQAGELFF. As DNA, the CDR3 is TGCAGTGCTCTACGACAGGCCGGGGAGCTGTTTTTT.

This clonotype was counted a few times. The rearrangement links TRBV7-2 to TRBJ2-3; tentative D call: TRBD2 (7 bases). CDR1 is SGHTA and CDR2 is FQGNSA in the germline V gene. The CDR3 is 17 amino acids. V lost 5 bases and J 5 bases, leaving 23 bases between the germline ends. This CDR3 is CASSPPRGGGDLDTQYF. DNA of the CDR3: TGTGCCAGCAGCCCCCCTAGGGGAGGGGGGGATTTAGATACGCAGTATTTT.

The V gene is TRBV7-9, the J gene TRBJ2-1; 7 nucleotides match TRBD1. With 4 bases clipped from V and 3 bases from J, the junction kept 12 bases outside the gene matches. The germline V gene encodes CDR1 SEHNR and CDR2 FQNEAQ (reference sequence). The CDR3 length is 17 residues. The CDR3 here is CASSSPARDSIYNEQFF. The DNA of the CDR3 is TGTGCCAGCAGCTCCCCAGCCCGGGACAGTATCTACAATGAGCAGTTCTTC.

This clonotype was seen many times. The CDR3 DNA reads as TGCGCCAGCAGCCATAAGGGTAACACAGATACGCAGTATTTT. Protein: CASSHKGNTDTQYF. This chain uses TRBV5-1 with TRBJ2-3, with D unresolved. This CDR3 is 14 amino acids long. Germline CDR1 is SGHRS and CDR2 is YFSETQ. Trimming took 4 bases from V and 2 from J, leaving 11 bases between them.

This clonotype was detected a few times. This chain connects TRBV5-1 to TRBJ2-4; 9 bases are shared with TRBD2. The germline CDR1 and CDR2 sequences are SGHRS and YFSETQ. The ends lost 3 bases at V and 3 bases at J; junction bases unmatched: 4. This CDR3 is built from 15 residues. The CDR3 DNA follows: TGCGCCAGCAGCTATCAGACTAGCGGCAAAAACATTCAGTACTTC. The encoded protein is CASSYQTSGKNIQYF.

This clonotype turned up a few times. This chain uses TRBV29-1 with TRBJ2-5; D could derive from TRBD1 or TRBD2 (5 bases each). The CDR3 runs to 12 residues. The germline V gene encodes CDR1 SQVTM and CDR2 ANQGSEA. Trimming stripped 6 bases from V and 5 bases from J, with 13 bases between. CDR3 protein: CSVGELGETQYF. In DNA form, the CDR3 reads TGCAGCGTGGGGGAGTTGGGGGAGACCCAGTACTTC. Drawing the rest from reference TRBV29-1 and TRBJ2-5, the complete variable domain is SAVISQKPSRDICQRGTSLTIQCQVDSQVTMMFWYRQQPGQSLTLIATANQGSEATYESGFVIDKFPISRPNLTFSTLTVSNMSPEDSSIYLCSVGELGETQYFGPGTRLLVL.

The CDR3 nucleotides read TGTGCCAGCAGCTTGGTGGTTAGTCGGATGAACACTGAAGCTTTCTTT. Amino acids: CASSLVVSRMNTEAFF. V and J are TRBV5-6 and TRBJ1-1; the D is unclear. Germline lookup yields CDR1 SGHDT and CDR2 YYEEEE. CDR3 length: 16 amino acids. Trimming pared 0 bases from V and 0 bases from J, leaving 12 bases between. Combining the CDR3 with reference TRBV5-6 and TRBJ1-1 gives the whole variable domain DAGVTQSPTHLIKTRGQQVTLRCSPKSGHDTVSWYQQALGQGPQFIFQYYEEEERQRGNFPDRFSGHQFPNYSSELNVNALLLGDSALYLCASSLVVSRMNTEAFFGQGTRLTVV.

The chain employs TRBV7-9 and TRBJ2-5; no definite D call. The V gene lost 6 bases and the J gene lost 5 bases, with 13 bases spanning the gap. The CDR3 has 13 amino acids. Germline lookup yields CDR1 SEHNR and CDR2 FQNEAQ (reference sequence). The CDR3 sequence: CASSRTPGETQYF. The CDR3 DNA is TGTGCCAGCAGTCGGACCCCCGGGGAGACCCAGTACTTC.

A word on this clonotype: A junction end diverges from the germline sequence, so it may reflect a read error. The chain carries TRBV5-6 and TRBJ2-3, with D possibly TRBD2 on 6 matching bases. This CDR3 has 15 amino acids. Germline V gene lookup returns CDR1 SGHDT and CDR2 YYEEEE. CDR3 protein: CAISPGLHSTDTQYF. CDR3 sequence (DNA): TGTGCCATCAGCCCGGGACTGCATAGCACAGATACGCAGTATTTT. Full variable domain (rest looked up from reference TRBV5-6 and TRBJ2-3): DAGVTQSPTHLIKTRGQQVTLRCSPKSGHDTVSWYQQALGQGPQFIFQYYEEEERQRGNFPDRFSGHQFPNYSSELNVNALLLGDSALYLCAISPGLHSTDTQYFGPGTRLTVL.

Only a few counts were recorded for this clonotype. V is TRBV11-3 and J is TRBJ2-1, with D possibly TRBD2 on 6 matching bases. In germline, CDR1 is SGHNT, CDR2 YENEEA. CDR3 length: 14 residues. Trimming shortened V by 4 bases and J by 2 bases, and 9 bases separated the two germline ends. Here the CDR3 DNA reads TGTGCCAGCAGCTCGGGACTTCCCTACAATGAGCAGTTCTTC. Translated: CASSSGLPYNEQFF.

The table lists this clonotype with a few counts. V and J are TRBV5-1 and TRBJ2-5; 12 nucleotides align to TRBD1. The V segment lost 3 bases and the J segment 4 bases; nucleotides outside the gene matches: 13. This CDR3 comprises 18 residues. Germline CDR1 reads SGHRS; CDR2 reads YFSETQ. CDR3 amino acids: CASSWAPGTGGGGETQYF. The CDR3 region has the DNA TGCGCCAGCAGCTGGGCCCCCGGGACAGGGGGCGGAGGAGAGACCCAGTACTTC.

This clonotype showed up just a few times. This chain joins TRBV7-2 and TRBJ2-1, with D perhaps given as TRBD1 or TRBD2 (5 bases each). Per germline, CDR1 SGHTA and CDR2 FQGNSA. V gave up 8 bases and J gave up 2 bases, with 16 bases separating them. There are 15 residues in the CDR3. The CDR3 DNA reads as TGTGCCAGCTGCCGGGACCGAGCTCCCTACAATGAGCAGTTCTTC. Its protein product is CASCRDRAPYNEQFF.

The rearrangement links TRBV28 to TRBJ2-2; no definite D call. The CDR3 consists of 12 residues. The V gene lost 6 bases and the J gene lost 7 bases, with 9 bases spanning the gap. In germline, CDR1 is MDHEN, CDR2 SYDVKM. The CDR3 region has the DNA TGTGCCAGCAGCGAGATCATCGGGGAGCTGTTTTTT. This encodes CASSEIIGELFF.

Ten or more counts support this clonotype. CDR3 residues: CASKIRMGRLDEQFF. CDR3 DNA: TGCGCCAGCAAGATTAGAATGGGACGTTTAGATGAGCAGTTCTTC. This chain connects TRBV5-1 to TRBJ2-1; tentatively, D is TRBD1 or TRBD2 (5 bases each). This CDR3 comprises 15 residues. V was pared by 6 bases and J by 8 bases, with 21 bases between. The germline V gene has CDR1 SGHRS and CDR2 YFSETQ.

The table lists this clonotype with a few counts. The chain has TRBV7-9 and TRBJ2-7, with no clear D. The germline V and J ends were trimmed by 3 bases and 3 bases, with 6 bases remaining between them. Germline CDR1 reads SEHNR; CDR2 reads FQNEAQ (reference sequence). The CDR3 totals 12 residues. The CDR3 loop is CASSFDLYEQYV. The CDR3 region has the DNA TGTGCCAGCAGCTTCGACCTCTACGAGCAGTACGTC.

This clonotype was counted between two and nine times. The chain recombines TRBV5-1 with TRBJ1-1; 7 positions agree with TRBD1. Germline CDR1 SGHRS, CDR2 YFSETQ. The V and J ends lost 0 bases and 4 bases, in that order; junction bases with no gene match: 12. The CDR3 has 17 amino acids. The CDR3 loop is CASSLVGTAQGATEAFF. The CDR3 nucleotides read TGCGCCAGCAGCTTGGTGGGGACAGCACAAGGGGCCACTGAAGCTTTCTTT.

This clonotype occurred many times. This chain links TRBV12-3 or TRBV12-4 with TRBJ2-1; D call uncertain. V dropped 3 bases and J dropped 6 bases, with 12 bases sitting between them. This CDR3 is 14 amino acids long. This CDR3 is CASSFPLWGNEQFF. The CDR3 DNA reads as TGTGCCAGCAGTTTTCCTCTCTGGGGCAATGAGCAGTTCTTC.

This clonotype was seen only a few times. The gene calls are TRBV7-9 and TRBJ1-3, with 9 bases matching TRBD1. The CDR3 sequence is 16 residues long. Losses at the gene ends were 3 bases for V and 0 bases for J; bases not matched to a gene: 3. Germline values: CDR1 SEHNR, CDR2 FQNEAQ (reference sequence). Here the CDR3 DNA reads TGTGCCAGCAGCTTCCCGGGACAGGGCTCTGGAAACACCATATATTTT. It codes for CASSFPGQGSGNTIYF.

This clonotype was detected only a few times. The chain links TRBV5-1 to TRBJ2-1; 8 bases fit TRBD2. The CDR3 runs to 14 residues. CDR1 and CDR2 from the germline V gene are SGHRS and YFSETQ. V lost 1 base, J lost 4 bases, and 1 base stayed unmatched. The CDR3 DNA follows: TGCGCCAGCAGCTTGCCTAGCGGGTACAATGAGCAGTTCTTC. This translates into CASSLPSGYNEQFF.

This clonotype was detected only a few times. The V call is TRBV5-5, the J call TRBJ2-2, with unresolved D. The CDR3 has 15 amino acids. Between the trimmed V and J ends, which lost 3 bases and 3 bases, there was a span of 12 bases. CDR1 and CDR2 from the germline V gene are SGHKS and YYEKEE (reference sequence). CDR3 sequence: CASSSPGFYTGELFF. The CDR3 coding sequence is TGTGCCAGCAGCTCCCCCGGGTTTTACACCGGGGAGCTGTTTTTT.

The chain is built from TRBV5-1 and TRBJ2-1; tentatively, D is TRBD2 (6 bases). V was clipped by 2 bases and J by 8 bases, with 11 bases between them. Germline CDR1 is SGHRS and CDR2 is YFSETQ. CDR3 length: 13 residues. CDR3 in amino acids: CASSFPGADEQFF. In DNA form, the CDR3 reads TGCGCCAGCAGCTTTCCGGGAGCGGATGAGCAGTTCTTC.

This clonotype was detected ten times or more. The J gene is TRBJ1-5, the V gene TRBV7-9, with D perhaps matching TRBD1 (6 bases). In germline, CDR1 is SEHNR, CDR2 FQNEAQ (reference sequence). Trimming removed 2 bases from V and 5 bases from J, with 10 bases in between. The CDR3 runs to 14 residues. CDR3 loop: CASSLNREDQPQHF. CDR3 DNA sequence: TGTGCCAGCAGCTTAAACAGGGAGGATCAGCCCCAGCATTTT.

In its sample, this clonotype was seen a few times. The chain couples TRBV6-5 to TRBJ2-2, with D tentatively TRBD1 or TRBD2 (5 bases each). CDR1 and CDR2 (germline): MNHEY, SVGAGI. This CDR3 is built from 14 residues. V lost 2 bases and J lost 7, with 11 bases in between. The CDR3 coding sequence is TGTGCCAGCAGTTACGGGACCTCAAACGGGGAGCTGTTTTTT. Residues: CASSYGTSNGELFF.